These T cell receptor beta chains were read from a single sample in a study of blood T cell repertoires in COVID-19. The assay was immunoSEQ multiplex PCR, and TCRdb's table has in-frame clones only and misses some. Here the sample spans a few hundred thousand clones, around 86% being singletons. The specimen was PBMCs or T cells enriched from blood (not recorded which). These receptor sequences come from a woman aged 40-49 years with acute COVID-19. The CDR3 runs from the conserved cysteine through the conserved F or W. Fields, in order: J gene, clone size, V gene, D gene, CDR3 DNA, CDR3 protein. D genes are given only for firm matches. The size field is filled for only some rows; it gives once, few, many or a size class.

TRBJ1-3	-	TRBV3-1/TRBV3-2	-	TGTGCCAGCAGCCACAGGGCCTCTGGAAACACCATATATTTT	CASSHRASGNTIYF
TRBJ2-7	-	TRBV28	-	TGTGCCAGCAGTTTATTAGCGCCGACCCCCACCTACGAGCAGTACTTC	CASSLLAPTPTYEQYF
TRBJ2-1	-	TRBV7-9	TRBD2	TGTGCCATAAGTCCGCGGCACAGAAATCCTAGCGGAACATACAATGAGCAGTTCTTC	CAISPRHRNPSGTYNEQFF
TRBJ2-5	-	TRBV19	-	TGTGCCAGTAGTATGGGGGGGGCCGCCAGGGGAGAGACCCAGTACTTC	CASSMGGAARGETQYF
TRBJ1-2	-	TRBV5-1	TRBD1	TGCGCCAGCAGCTTGGTAGGGGGCCGTAACTATGGCTACACCTTC	CASSLVGGRNYGYTF
TRBJ2-1	-	TRBV27	-	TGTGCCAGCAGTTTATTCGAGCCCTCCTACAATGAGCAGTTCTTC	CASSLFEPSYNEQFF
TRBJ1-2	-	TRBV7-9	TRBD1	TGTGCCAGCAGCTTTGGGACAGACTATGGCTACACCTTC	CASSFGTDYGYTF
TRBJ1-1	-	TRBV28	TRBD1	TGTGCCAGCAGCCGAACAGGGGCGGAAGCTTTCTTT	CASSRTGAEAFF
TRBJ2-7	-	TRBV12-3/TRBV12-4	TRBD1	TGTGCCAGCAGAGGGGGCCTTACCTACGAGCAGTACTTC	CASRGGLTYEQYF
TRBJ2-1	-	TRBV9	-	TGTGCCAGCAGCGCCGGGACTCTGACTATTGATGAGCAGTTCTTC	CASSAGTLTIDEQFF
TRBJ2-1	-	TRBV11-3	TRBD2	TGTGCCAGCAGTCGCGCTAGCGGGAGGTCCTACAATGAGCAGTTCTTC	CASSRASGRSYNEQFF
TRBJ2-1	-	TRBV7-3	TRBD1	TGTGCCAGCAGCTTAACTCAGGGACAGGCGCAGTTCTTC	CASSLTQGQAQFF
TRBJ2-1	once	TRBV7-8	TRBD2	TGTGCCAGCAGCTTGGGGACTACCCACAATGAGCAGTTCTTC	CASSLGTTHNEQFF